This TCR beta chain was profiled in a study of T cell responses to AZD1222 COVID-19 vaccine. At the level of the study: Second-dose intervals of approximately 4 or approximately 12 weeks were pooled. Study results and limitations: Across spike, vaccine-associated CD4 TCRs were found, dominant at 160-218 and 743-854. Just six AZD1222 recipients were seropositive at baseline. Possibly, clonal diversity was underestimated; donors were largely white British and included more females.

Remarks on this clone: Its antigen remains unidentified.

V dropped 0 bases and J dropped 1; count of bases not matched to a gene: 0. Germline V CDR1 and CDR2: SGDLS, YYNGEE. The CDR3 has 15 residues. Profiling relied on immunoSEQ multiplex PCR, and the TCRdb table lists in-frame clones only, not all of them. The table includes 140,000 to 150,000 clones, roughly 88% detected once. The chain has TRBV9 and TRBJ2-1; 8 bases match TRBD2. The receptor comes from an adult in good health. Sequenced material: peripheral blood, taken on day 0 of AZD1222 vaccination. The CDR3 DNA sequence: TGTGCCAGCAGCGTAGCGGGAGGGTCCTACAATGAGCAGTTCTTC. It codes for CASSVAGGSYNEQFF.